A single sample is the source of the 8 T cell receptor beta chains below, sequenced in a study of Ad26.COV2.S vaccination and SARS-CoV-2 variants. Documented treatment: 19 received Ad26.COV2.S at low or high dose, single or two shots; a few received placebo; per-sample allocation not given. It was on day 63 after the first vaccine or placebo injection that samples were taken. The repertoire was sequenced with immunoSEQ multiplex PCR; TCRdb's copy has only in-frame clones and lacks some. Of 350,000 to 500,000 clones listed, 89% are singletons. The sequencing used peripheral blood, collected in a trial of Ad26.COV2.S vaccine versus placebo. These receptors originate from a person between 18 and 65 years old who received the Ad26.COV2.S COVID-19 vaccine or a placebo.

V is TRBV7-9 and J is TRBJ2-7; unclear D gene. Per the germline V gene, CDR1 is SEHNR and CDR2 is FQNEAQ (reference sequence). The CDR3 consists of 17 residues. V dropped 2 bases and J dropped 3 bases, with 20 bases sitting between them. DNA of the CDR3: TGTGCCAGCAGCTTAATCCGCTCCGCCGACGGAATCTACGAGCAGTACTTC. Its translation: CASSLIRSADGIYEQYF.

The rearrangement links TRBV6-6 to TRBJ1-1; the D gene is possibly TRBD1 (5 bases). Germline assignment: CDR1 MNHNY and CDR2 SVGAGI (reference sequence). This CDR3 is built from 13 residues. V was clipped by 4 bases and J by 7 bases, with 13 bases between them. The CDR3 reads CASSFSGGGEAFF. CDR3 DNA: TGTGCCAGCAGTTTCTCGGGGGGGGGTGAAGCTTTCTTT.

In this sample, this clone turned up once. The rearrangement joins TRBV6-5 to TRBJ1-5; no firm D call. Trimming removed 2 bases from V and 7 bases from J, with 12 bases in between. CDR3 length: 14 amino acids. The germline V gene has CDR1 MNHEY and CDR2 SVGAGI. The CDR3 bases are TGTGCCAGCAGTTACGGGATTGGACTGCAGCCCCAGCATTTT. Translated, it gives CASSYGIGLQPQHF.

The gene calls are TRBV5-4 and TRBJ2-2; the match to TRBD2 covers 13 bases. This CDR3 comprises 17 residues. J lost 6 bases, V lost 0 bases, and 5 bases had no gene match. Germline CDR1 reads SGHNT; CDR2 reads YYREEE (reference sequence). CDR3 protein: CASSLGGLAGDAGELFF. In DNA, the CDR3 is TGTGCCAGCAGCTTGGGAGGACTAGCGGGAGACGCCGGGGAGCTGTTTTTT.

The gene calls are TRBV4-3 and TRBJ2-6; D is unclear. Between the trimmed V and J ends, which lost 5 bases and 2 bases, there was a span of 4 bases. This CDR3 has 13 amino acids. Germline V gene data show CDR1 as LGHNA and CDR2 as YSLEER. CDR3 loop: CASSYAGANVLTF. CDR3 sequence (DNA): TGCGCCAGCAGCTACGCTGGGGCCAACGTCCTGACTTTC.

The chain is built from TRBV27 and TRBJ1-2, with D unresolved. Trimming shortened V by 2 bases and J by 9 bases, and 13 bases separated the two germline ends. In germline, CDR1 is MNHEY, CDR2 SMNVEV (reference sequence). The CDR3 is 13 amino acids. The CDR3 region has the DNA TGTGCCAGCAGTTTAGGACGAGGAATGAGCTACACCTTC. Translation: CASSLGRGMSYTF.

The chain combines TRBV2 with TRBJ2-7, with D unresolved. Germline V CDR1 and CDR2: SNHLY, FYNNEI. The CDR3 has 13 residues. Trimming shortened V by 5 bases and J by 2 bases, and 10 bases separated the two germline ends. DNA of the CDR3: TGTGCCAGCAGTTTGGCGCGACCCTACGAGCAGTACGTC. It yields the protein CASSLARPYEQYV.

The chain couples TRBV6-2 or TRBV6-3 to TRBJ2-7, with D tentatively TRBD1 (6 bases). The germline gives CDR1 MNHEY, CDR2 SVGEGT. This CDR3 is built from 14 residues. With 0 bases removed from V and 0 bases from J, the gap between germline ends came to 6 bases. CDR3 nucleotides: TGTGCCAGCAGTTACTCGGACAGCTCCTACGAGCAGTACGTC. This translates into CASSYSDSSYEQYV.